These 3 T cell receptor beta chains came from one sample sequenced in a study of PD-L1 blockade in urothelial cancer. The table came from immunoSEQ multiplex PCR; TCRdb's copy has only in-frame clones and leaves some out. Of more than 85,000 clones listed, approximately 90% are singletons. The material sequenced was PBMCs, taken around atezolizumab (anti-PD-L1) treatment. The receptors were gathered from a woman of 80 years or more with urothelial cancer.

The gene calls are TRBV7-9 and TRBJ2-2, with D maybe TRBD2 (5 bases). Trimming took off 4 bases at V and 2 bases at J, with 14 bases between the two ends. CDR3 length: 16 amino acids. CDR1 is SEHNR and CDR2 is FQNEAQ in the germline V gene (reference sequence). The CDR3 here is CASSSGREYNTGELFF. The DNA for the CDR3 is TGTGCCAGCAGCTCCGGAAGGGAGTATAACACCGGGGAGCTGTTTTTT.

The V gene is TRBV29-1, the J gene TRBJ2-7, with 11 positions matching TRBD1. Germline V gene data show CDR1 as SQVTM and CDR2 as ANQGSEA. V lost 6 bases to trimming and J lost 6 bases; unmatched junction nucleotides: 1. The CDR3 contains 11 residues. The CDR3 loop is CSVGQGVEQYF. Here the CDR3 DNA reads TGCAGCGTGGGACAGGGGGTCGAGCAGTACTTC.

CDR3 loop: CASSGGTGRGRETQYF. As DNA, the CDR3 is TGTGCCAGCAGTGGCGGGACAGGGAGGGGTAGAGAGACCCAGTACTTC. The V gene is TRBV6-1, the J gene TRBJ2-5; 9 positions match TRBD1. This CDR3 has 16 residues. The germline V gene encodes CDR1 MNHNS and CDR2 SASEGT. Germline trimming cut 4 bases from V and 4 bases from J; bases unmatched to any gene: 10.